This T cell receptor beta chain was found in a study of HIV-infected patients and healthy controls. TCRdb ran MiXCR on the 5' RACE reads and lists one entry per CDR3 protein. The sample holds 15,000 to 20,000 distinct CDR3 sequences, over 15% seen once. The CDR3 extends over 14 amino acids. The sequence was obtained from a human donor in good health. The rearrangement uses TRBV21-1 and TRBJ1-1. TRBV21-1 has pseudogene status. The sequenced sample consisted of CD8+ T cells from blood. The CDR3 loop reads CASSKRILRAEAFF. The CDR3 DNA follows: TGTGCCAGCAGCAAACGGATCCTCAGGGCCGAAGCTTTCTTT.